This T cell receptor beta chain was observed in a study of OX40 agonist ivuxolimab in advanced cancers. Study-wide context: Ivuxolimab, which is an agonistic anti-OX40 (CD134) antibody, was administered to the patients. Ivuxolimab was administered intravenously to patients at 0.01 to 10 mg/kg every 2 weeks.

Excluded were patients having autoimmune disease history or systemic immunosuppression. TCRdb's table, derived via immunoSEQ multiplex PCR, lists solely in-frame clones and lacks some. Of roughly 18,000 clones listed, almost 85% are singletons. This material consisted of CD4+ or CD8+ T cells sorted from blood, taken in a trial of the OX40 agonist ivuxolimab. The clonotype comes from an adult with an advanced solid tumor such as melanoma, head and neck, liver or kidney cancer.

In DNA form, the CDR3 reads TGCAGCGTTGGAGGAGGGTTAGGTTCACCCCTCCACTTT. Residues: CSVGGGLGSPLHF. The J gene is TRBJ1-6, the V gene TRBV29-1, with no clear D. The CDR3 sequence is 13 residues long. Trimming left V 4 bases short and J 9 bases short, with 13 bases between. The germline V gene encodes CDR1 SQVTM and CDR2 ANQGSEA.